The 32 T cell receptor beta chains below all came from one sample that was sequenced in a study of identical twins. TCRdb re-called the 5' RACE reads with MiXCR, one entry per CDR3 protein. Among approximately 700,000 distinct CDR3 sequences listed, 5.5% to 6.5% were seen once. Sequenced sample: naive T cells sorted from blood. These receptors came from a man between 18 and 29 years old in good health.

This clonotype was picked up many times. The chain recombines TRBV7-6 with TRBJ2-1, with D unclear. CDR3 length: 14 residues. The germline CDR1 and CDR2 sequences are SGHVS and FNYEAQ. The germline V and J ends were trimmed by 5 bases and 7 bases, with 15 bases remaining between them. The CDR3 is CASSPTPLRNEQFF. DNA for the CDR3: TGTGCCAGCAGCCCGACGCCCCTTAGGAATGAGCAGTTCTTC.

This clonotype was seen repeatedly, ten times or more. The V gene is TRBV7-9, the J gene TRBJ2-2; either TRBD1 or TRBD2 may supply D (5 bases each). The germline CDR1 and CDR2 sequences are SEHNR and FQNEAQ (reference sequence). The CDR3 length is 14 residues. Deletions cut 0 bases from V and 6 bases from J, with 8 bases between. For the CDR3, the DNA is TGTGCCAGCAGCTTAGCTCGGGACCCCGGGGAGCTGTTTTTT. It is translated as CASSLARDPGELFF. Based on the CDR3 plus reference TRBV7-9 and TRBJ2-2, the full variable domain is DTGVSQNPRHKITKRGQNVTFRCDPISEHNRLYWYRQTLGQGPEFLTYFQNEAQLEKSRLLSDRFSAERPKGSFSTLEIQRTEQGDSAMYLCASSLARDPGELFFGEGSRLTVL.

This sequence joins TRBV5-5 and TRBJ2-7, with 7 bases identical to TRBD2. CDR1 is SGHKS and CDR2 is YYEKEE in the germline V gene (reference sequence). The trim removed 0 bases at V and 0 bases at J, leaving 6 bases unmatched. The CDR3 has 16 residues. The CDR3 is CASSLERDSFSYEQYV. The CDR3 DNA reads TGTGCCAGCAGCTTGGAGCGGGATTCCTTCTCCTACGAGCAGTACGTC.

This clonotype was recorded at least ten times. CDR3 loop: CASSLARPGTSYNEQFF. CDR3 sequence (DNA): TGTGCCAGCAGCTTAGCAAGGCCGGGAACGTCCTACAATGAGCAGTTCTTC. The chain recombines TRBV7-8 with TRBJ2-1; D is perhaps TRBD2 (5 bases). Germline V gene lookup returns CDR1 SGHVS and CDR2 FQNEAQ. The CDR3 spans 17 residues. The V end lost 0 bases, the J end lost 1 base, and 13 bases lay between the germline ends.

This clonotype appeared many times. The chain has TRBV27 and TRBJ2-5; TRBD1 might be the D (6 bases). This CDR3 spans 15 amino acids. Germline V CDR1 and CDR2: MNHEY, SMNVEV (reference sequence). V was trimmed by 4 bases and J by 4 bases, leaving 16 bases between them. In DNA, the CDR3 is TGTGCCAGCAGTTCCCTTACAGGGAGAGGAGAGACCCAGTACTTC. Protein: CASSSLTGRGETQYF.

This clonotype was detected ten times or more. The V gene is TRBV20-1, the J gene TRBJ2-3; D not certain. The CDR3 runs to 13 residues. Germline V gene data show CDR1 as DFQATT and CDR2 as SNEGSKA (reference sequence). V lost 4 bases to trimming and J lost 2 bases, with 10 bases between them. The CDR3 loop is CSAITSFTDTQYF. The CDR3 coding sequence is TGCAGTGCTATCACGAGTTTCACAGATACGCAGTATTTT.

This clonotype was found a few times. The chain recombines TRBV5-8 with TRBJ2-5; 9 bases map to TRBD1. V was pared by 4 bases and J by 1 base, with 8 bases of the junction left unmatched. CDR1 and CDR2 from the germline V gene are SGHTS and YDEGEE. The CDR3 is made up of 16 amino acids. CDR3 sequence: CASSTPPQGAQETQYF. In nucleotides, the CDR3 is TGTGCCAGCAGCACACCGCCACAGGGGGCCCAAGAGACCCAGTACTTC.

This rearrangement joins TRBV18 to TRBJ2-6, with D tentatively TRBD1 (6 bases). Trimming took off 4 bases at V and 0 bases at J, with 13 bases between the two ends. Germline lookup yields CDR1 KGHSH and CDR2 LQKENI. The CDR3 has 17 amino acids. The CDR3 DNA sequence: TGTGCCAGCTCACTAGTGGACAGTCCCTCTGGGGCCAACGTCCTGACTTTC. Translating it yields CASSLVDSPSGANVLTF.

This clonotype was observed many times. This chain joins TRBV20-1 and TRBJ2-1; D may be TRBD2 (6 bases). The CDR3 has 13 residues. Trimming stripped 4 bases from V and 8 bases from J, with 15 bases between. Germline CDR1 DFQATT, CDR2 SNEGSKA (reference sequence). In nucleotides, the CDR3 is TGCAGTGCTAACGGACGGACGGGGGATGAGCAGTTCTTC. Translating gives CSANGRTGDEQFF.

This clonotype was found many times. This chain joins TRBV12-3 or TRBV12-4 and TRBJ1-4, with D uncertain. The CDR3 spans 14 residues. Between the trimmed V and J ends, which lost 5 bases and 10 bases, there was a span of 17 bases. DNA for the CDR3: TGTGCCAGCAGTCAACGGGGATGGACGGGAAAACTGTTTTTT. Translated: CASSQRGWTGKLFF.

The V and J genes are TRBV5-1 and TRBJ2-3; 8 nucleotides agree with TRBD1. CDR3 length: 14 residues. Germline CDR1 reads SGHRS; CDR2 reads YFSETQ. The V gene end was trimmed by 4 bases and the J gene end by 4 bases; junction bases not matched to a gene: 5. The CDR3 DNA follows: TGCGCCAGCAGCCAGACAGGGGCCCCAGATACGCAGTATTTT. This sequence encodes CASSQTGAPDTQYF.

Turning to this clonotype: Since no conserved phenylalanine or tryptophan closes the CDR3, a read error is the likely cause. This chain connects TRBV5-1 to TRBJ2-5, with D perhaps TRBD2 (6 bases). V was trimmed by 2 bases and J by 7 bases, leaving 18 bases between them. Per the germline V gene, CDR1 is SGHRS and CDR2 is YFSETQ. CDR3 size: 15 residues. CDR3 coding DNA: TGCGCCAGCAGCTTAGTGGAGGGCCGGGGCGTGACCCAGTACTTG. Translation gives CASSLVEGRGVTQYL.

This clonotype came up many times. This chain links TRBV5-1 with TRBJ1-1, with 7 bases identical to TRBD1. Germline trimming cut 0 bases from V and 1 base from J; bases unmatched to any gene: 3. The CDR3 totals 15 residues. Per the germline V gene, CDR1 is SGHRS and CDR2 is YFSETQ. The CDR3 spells CASSLAEGANTEAFF. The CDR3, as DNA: TGCGCCAGCAGCTTGGCCGAGGGGGCGAACACTGAAGCTTTCTTT.

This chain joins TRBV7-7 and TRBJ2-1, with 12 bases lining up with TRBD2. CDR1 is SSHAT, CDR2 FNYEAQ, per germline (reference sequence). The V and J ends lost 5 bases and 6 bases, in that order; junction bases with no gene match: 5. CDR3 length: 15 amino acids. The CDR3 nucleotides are TGTGCCAGCAGCCGGGGACTAGCGGGTCTCAATGAGCAGTTCTTC. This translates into CASSRGLAGLNEQFF. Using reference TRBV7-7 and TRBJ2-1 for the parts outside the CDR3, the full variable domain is GAGVSQSPRYKVTKRGQDVTLRCDPISSHATLYWYQQALGQGPEFLTYFNYEAQPDKSGLPSDRFSAERPEGSISTLTIQRTEQRDSAMYRCASSRGLAGLNEQFFGPGTRLTVL.

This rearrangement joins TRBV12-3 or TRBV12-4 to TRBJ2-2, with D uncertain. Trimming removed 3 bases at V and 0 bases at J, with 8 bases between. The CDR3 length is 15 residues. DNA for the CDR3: TGTGCCAGCAGTTTGAGAAACGCGAACACCGGGGAGCTGTTTTTT. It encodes CASSLRNANTGELFF.

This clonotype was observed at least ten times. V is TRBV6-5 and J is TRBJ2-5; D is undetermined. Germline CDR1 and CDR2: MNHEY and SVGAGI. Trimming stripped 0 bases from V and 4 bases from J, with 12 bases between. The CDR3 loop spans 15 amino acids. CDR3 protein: CASSYSDIPGETQYF. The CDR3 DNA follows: TGTGCCAGCAGTTACTCCGACATACCCGGAGAGACCCAGTACTTC.

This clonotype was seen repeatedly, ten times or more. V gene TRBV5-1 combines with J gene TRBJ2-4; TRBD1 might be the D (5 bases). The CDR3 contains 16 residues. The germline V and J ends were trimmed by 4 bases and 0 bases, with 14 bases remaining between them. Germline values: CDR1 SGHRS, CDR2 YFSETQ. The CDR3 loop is CASSPQTELAKNIQYF. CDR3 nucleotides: TGCGCCAGCAGCCCCCAGACAGAACTAGCCAAAAACATTCAGTACTTC.

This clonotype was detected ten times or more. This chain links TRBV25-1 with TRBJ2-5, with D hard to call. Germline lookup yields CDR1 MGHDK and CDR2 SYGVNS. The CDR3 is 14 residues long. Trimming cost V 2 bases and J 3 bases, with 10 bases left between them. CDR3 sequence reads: CASSERFIEETQYF. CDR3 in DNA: TGTGCCAGCAGTGAACGTTTCATTGAAGAGACCCAGTACTTC.

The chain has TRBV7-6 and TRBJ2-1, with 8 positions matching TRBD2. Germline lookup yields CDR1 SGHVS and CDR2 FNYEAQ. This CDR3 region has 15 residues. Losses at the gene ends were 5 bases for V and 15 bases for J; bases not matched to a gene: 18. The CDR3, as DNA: TGTGCCAGCAGCCCCGCCGCCGCGGACGGGAGGGCTCCGTTCTTC. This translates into CASSPAAADGRAPFF.

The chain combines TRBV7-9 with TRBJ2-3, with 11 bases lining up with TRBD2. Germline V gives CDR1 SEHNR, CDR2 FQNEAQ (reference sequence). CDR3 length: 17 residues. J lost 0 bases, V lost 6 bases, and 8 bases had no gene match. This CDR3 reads CASSKLAGASSTDTQYF. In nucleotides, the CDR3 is TGTGCCAGCAGTAAACTAGCGGGAGCCTCTAGCACAGATACGCAGTATTTT.

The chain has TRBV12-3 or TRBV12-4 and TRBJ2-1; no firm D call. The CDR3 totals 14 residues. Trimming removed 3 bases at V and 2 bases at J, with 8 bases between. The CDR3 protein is CASSFTRAYNEQFF. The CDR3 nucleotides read TGTGCCAGCAGTTTTACTCGTGCCTACAATGAGCAGTTCTTC.

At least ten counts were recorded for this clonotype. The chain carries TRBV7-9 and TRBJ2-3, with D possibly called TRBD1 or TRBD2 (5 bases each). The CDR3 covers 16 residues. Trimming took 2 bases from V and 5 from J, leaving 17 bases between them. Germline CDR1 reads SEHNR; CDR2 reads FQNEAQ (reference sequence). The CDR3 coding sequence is TGTGCCAGCAGCTTACTTGGGACGGAGGACCGAGATACGCAGTATTTT. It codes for CASSLLGTEDRDTQYF.

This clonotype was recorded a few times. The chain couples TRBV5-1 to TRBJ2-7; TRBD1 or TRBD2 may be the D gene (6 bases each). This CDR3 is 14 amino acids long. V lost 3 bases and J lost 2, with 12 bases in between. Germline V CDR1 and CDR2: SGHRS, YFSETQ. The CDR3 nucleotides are TGCGCCAGCAGCTCCACGGGGGCGGCCTACGAGCAGTACTTC. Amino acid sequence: CASSSTGAAYEQYF.

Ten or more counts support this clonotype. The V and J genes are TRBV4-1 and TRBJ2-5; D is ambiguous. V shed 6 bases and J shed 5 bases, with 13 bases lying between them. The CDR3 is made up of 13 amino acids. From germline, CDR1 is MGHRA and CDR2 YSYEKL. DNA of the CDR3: TGCGCCAGCAGGGGATCGGACGGGGAGACCCAGTACTTC. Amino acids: CASRGSDGETQYF.

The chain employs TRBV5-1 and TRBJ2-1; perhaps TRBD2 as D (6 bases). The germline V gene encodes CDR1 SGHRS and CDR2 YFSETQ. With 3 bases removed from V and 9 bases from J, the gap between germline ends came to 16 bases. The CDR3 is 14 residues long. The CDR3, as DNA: TGCGCCAGCAGCTCTGGGGCGGGAAACAGTGAGCAGTTCTTC. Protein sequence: CASSSGAGNSEQFF.

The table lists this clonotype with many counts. The CDR3 bases are TGTGCCAGCAGCTTAGCGATGAAACGGGAGTATGTCGGGGAGCTGTTTTTT. Amino acid sequence: CASSLAMKREYVGELFF. This chain uses TRBV7-6 with TRBJ2-2, with a tentative D call TRBD2 (6 bases). Trimming cost V 0 bases and J 7 bases, with 18 bases left between them. The CDR3 extends over 17 amino acids. The V gene's germline CDR1 is SGHVS and CDR2 FNYEAQ.

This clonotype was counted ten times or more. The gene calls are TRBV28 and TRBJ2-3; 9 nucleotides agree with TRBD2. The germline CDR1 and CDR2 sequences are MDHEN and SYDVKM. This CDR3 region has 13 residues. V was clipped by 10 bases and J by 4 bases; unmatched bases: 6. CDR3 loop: CATLGGRADTQYF. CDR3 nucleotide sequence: TGTGCCACCCTTGGCGGGAGGGCAGATACGCAGTATTTT.

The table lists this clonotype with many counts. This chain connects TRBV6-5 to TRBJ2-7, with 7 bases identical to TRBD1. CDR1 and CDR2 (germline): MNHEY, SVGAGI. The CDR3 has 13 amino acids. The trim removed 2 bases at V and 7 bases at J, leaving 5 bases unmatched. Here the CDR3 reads CASSYQGVGEQYV. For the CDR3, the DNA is TGTGCCAGCAGTTACCAGGGGGTGGGTGAGCAGTACGTC.

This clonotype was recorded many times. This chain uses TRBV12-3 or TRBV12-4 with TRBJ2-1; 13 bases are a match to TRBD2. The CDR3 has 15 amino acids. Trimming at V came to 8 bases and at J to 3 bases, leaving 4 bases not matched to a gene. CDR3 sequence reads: CASLRTSGSYNEQFF. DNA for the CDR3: TGTGCCAGCCTGAGGACTAGCGGGAGCTACAATGAGCAGTTCTTC.

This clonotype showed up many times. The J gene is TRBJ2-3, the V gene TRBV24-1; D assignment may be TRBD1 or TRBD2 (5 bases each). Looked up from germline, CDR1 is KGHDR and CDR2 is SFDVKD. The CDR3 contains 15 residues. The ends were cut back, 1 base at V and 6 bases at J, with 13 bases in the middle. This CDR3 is CATSDFREQGDTQYF. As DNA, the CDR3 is TGTGCCACCAGTGATTTTAGGGAGCAGGGCGATACGCAGTATTTT.

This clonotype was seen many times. The CDR3 DNA reads TGTGCCAGCAGAAACAGGGAGACCCAGTACTTC. Translation: CASRNRETQYF. The chain uses TRBV3-1 and TRBJ2-5, with D tentatively TRBD1 (5 bases). The germline CDR1 and CDR2 sequences are LGHDT and YNNKEL (reference sequence). This CDR3 contains 11 residues. V gave up 6 bases and J gave up 5 bases, with 7 bases separating them.

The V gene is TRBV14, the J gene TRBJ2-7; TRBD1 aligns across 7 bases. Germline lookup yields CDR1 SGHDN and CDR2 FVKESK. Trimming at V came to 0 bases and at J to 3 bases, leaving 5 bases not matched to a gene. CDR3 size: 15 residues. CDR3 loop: CASSQEVNRGYEQYF. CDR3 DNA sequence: TGTGCCAGCAGCCAAGAAGTAAACAGGGGCTACGAGCAGTACTTC.